This T cell receptor (beta chain) is drawn from a study of long-term antiretroviral therapy in people with HIV. Across the whole study: The 2015 immediate-ART recommendation was preceded by the earliest samples by about a decade.

Donors each had at least one pre-ART PBMC sample and at least two post-ART ones. Without exception, participants with HIV were treated in the United States. An immunoSEQ assay, version v3.0, was performed at survey level. Clones were read by immunoSEQ multiplex PCR, and TCRdb kept only the in-frame ones, dropping some. In the table there are 20,000 to 25,000 clones, just over 85% of which are singletons. The V gene lost 0 bases and the J gene lost 2 bases, with 9 bases spanning the gap. The CDR3 runs 15 residues. CDR1 and CDR2 from the germline V gene are SGHRS and YFSETQ. This chain links TRBV5-1 with TRBJ2-1; D is uncertain. The TCR was taken from a man in his 60s with HIV. The sequenced sample was unsorted PBMCs, obtained 1.3 years after starting antiretroviral therapy. DNA for the CDR3: TGCGCCAGCAGCTTGGTAGACGGTCCCTACAATGAGCAGTTCTTC. This gives the protein CASSLVDGPYNEQFF.